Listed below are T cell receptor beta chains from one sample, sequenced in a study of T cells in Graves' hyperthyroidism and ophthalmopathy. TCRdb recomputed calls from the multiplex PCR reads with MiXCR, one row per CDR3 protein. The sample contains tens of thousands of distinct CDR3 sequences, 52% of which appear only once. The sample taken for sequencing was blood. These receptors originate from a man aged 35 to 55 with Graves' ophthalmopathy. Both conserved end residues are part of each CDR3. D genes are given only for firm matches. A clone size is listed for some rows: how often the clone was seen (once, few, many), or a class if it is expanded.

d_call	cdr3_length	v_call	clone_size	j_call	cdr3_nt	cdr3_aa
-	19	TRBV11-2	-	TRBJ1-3	TGTGCCAGCAGCTCCACGGACAGTGCTAGAACGGGATCTGGAAACACCATATATTTT	CASSSTDSARTGSGNTIYF
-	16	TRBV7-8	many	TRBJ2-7	TGTGCCAGCGGATCTCTGGCAGGGCTAGTATTCTACGAGCAGTACTTC	CASGSLAGLVFYEQYF
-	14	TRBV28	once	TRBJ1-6	TGTGCCAGCAGTTTATCAAGGGGAGGCTCACCCCTCCACTTT	CASSLSRGGSPLHF
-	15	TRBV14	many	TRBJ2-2	TGTGCCAGCAGCCAACTGTCAGGGTGGACCGGGGAGCTGTTTTTT	CASSQLSGWTGELFF
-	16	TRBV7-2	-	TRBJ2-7	TGTGCCAGCAGCCTGATCCGACAGCGCAGATCCTACGAGCAGTACTTC	CASSLIRQRRSYEQYF
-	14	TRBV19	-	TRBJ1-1	TGTGCCAGTAGTATGGGGTCGGGACGCACTGAAGCTTTCTTT	CASSMGSGRTEAFF
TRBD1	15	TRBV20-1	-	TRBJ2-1	TGCAGTGCTTCGCTCGGGACAGGGGGCTCGGATGAGCAGTTCTTC	CSASLGTGGSDEQFF
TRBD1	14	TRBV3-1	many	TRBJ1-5	TGTGCCAGCAGCCCCGGGACAGGGGGTCAGCCCCAGCATTTT	CASSPGTGGQPQHF
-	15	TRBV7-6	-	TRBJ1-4	TGTGCCAGCAGCCCGGGACTCAGGGAGTATGAAAAACTGTTTTTT	CASSPGLREYEKLFF
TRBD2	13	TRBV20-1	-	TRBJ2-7	TGCAGTGCTAGGCCAGGACTAGCGGGACAACAGTACTTC	CSARPGLAGQQYF
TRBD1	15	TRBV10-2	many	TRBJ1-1	TGCGCCAGCGGCGTCCGACAGGGGGCCTTGACTGAAGCTTTCTTT	CASGVRQGALTEAFF
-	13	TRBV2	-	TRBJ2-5	TGTGCCAGCAGTGAAGCGGTGGGAGAGACCCAGTACTTC	CASSEAVGETQYF
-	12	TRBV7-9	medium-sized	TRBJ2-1	TGTGCCAGCAGCCGCGGACCCAATGAGCAGTTCTTC	CASSRGPNEQFF
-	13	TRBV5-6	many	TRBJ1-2	TGTGCCAGCAGCTTTGGGAGAAACTATGGCTACACCTTC	CASSFGRNYGYTF
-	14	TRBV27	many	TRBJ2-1	TGTGCCAGCAGTTTATTCCGGGAATACAATGAGCAGTTCTTC	CASSLFREYNEQFF
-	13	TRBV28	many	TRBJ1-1	TGTGCCAGCAGACTAGGGGCGAACACTGAAGCTTTCTTT	CASRLGANTEAFF
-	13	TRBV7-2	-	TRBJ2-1	TGTGCCAGCAGCCGGGCAGGCGCCACTGAGCAGTTCTTC	CASSRAGATEQFF
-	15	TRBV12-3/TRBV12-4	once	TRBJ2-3	TGTGCCAGCGAACCGGGGGGCCTAACCTACAATGAGCAGTATTTT	CASEPGGLTYNEQYF
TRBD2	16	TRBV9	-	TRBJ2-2	TGTGCCAGCAGCGTAGAATACGGGAGGGCCCTCGGGGAGCTGTTTTTT	CASSVEYGRALGELFF
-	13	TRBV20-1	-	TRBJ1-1	TGCAGTGCGCCCATGACTGGGGGCACTGAAGCTTTCTTT	CSAPMTGGTEAFF
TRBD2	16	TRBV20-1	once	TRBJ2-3	TGCAGTGCTAGAGTTTCAAGCGGGAAGGGGACAGATACGCAGTATTTT	CSARVSSGKGTDTQYF
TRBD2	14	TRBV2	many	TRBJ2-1	TGTGCCAGCCCCACCGGGGGGGGTTACAATGAGCAGTTCTTC	CASPTGGGYNEQFF